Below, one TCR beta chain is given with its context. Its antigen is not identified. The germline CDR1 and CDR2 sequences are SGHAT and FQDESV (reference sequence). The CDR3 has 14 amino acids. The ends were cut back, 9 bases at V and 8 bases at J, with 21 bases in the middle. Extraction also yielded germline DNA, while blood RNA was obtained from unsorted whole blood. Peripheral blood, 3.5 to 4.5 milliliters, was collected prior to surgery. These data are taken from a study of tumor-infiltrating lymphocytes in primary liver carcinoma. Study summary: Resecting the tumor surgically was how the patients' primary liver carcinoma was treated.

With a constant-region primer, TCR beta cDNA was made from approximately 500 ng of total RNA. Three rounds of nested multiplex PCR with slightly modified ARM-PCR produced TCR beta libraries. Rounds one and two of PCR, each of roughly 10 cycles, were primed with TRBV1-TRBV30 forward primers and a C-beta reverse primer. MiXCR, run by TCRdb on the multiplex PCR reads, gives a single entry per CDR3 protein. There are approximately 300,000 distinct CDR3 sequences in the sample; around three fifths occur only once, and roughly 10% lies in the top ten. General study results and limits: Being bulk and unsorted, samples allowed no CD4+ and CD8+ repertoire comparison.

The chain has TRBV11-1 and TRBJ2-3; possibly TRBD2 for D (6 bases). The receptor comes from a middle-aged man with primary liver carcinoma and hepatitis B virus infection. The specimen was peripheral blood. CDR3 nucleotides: TGTGCCAGTAGCCCAGGGACGGGGGAAGGTACGCAGTATTTT. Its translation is CASSPGTGEGTQYF. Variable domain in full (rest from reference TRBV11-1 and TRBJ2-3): EAEVAQSPRYKITEKSQAVAFWCDPISGHATLYWYRQILGQGPELLVQFQDESVVDDSQLPKDRFSAERLKGVDSTLKIQPAELGDSAMYLCASSPGTGEGTQYFGPGTRLTVL.